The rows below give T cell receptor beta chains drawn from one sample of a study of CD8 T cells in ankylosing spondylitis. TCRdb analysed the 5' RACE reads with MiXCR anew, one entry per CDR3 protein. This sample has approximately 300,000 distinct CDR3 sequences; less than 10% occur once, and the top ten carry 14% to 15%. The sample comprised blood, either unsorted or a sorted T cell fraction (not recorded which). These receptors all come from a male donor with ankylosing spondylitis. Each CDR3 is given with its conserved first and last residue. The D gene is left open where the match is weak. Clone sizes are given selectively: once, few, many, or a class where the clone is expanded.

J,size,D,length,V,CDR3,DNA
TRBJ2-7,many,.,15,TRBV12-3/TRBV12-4,CASSLAGPSSYEQYF,TGTGCCAGCAGTTTAGCGGGGCCGAGCTCCTACGAGCAGTACTTC
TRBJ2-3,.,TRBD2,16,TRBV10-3,CAIRERLAGGSDTQYF,TGTGCCATCAGAGAGAGACTAGCGGGAGGGTCGGATACGCAGTATTTT
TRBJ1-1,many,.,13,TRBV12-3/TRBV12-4,CAYRQGENTEAFF,TGTGCCTACAGGCAGGGCGAGAACACTGAAGCTTTCTTT
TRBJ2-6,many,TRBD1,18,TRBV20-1,CSARETGLTFSGANVLTF,TGCAGTGCTAGGGAGACAGGGCTAACCTTCTCTGGGGCCAACGTCCTGACTTTC
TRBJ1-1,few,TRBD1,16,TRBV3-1,CASSRTLQGAGAEAFF,TGTGCCAGCAGCCGGACCCTACAGGGGGCCGGGGCTGAAGCTTTCTTT
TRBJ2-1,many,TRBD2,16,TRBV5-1,CASSLEARGAYNEQFF,TGCGCCAGCAGCTTGGAGGCGCGGGGGGCCTACAATGAGCAGTTCTTC
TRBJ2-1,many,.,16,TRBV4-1,CASSQGGRGSYNEQFF,TGCGCCAGCAGCCAAGGGGGCAGGGGCTCCTACAATGAGCAGTTCTTC
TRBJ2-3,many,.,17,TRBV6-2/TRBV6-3,CASSYRPSLYLTDTQYF,TGTGCCAGCAGTTACCGCCCCAGTCTGTACCTCACAGATACGCAGTATTTT
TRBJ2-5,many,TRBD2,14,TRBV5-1,CASSREAGTETQYF,TGCGCCAGCAGCCGGGAGGCGGGCACAGAGACCCAGTACTTC
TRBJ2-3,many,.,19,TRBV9,CASSVELTDTDRSTDTQYF,TGTGCCAGCAGCGTAGAACTGACGGACACCGACCGAAGCACAGATACGCAGTATTTT